Sequencing of this TCR beta chain was carried out in a study of T cell clones after liver transplantation. Using immunoSEQ multiplex PCR, the repertoire was profiled, and TCRdb retains in-frame clones only, with some absent. Here the sample spans fewer than 20,000 clones, around 87% being singletons. The CDR3 has 13 amino acids. Germline CDR1 LNHDA, CDR2 SQIVND (reference sequence). V trimming: 9 bases; J trimming: 4 bases; junction bases outside the gene matches: 7. V is TRBV19 and J is TRBJ1-1; TRBD1 matches 8 bases. The sequence came from a human patient who received a liver transplant. Some of the T cells might come from the graft donor. The sample was CD8+ T cells from blood, taken approximately 3.5 years after liver transplant. CDR3 sequence reads: CASGTGGITEAFF. The DNA for the CDR3 is TGTGCCAGCGGAACAGGGGGAATCACTGAAGCTTTCTTT.